The 21 T cell receptor beta chains in this list originate from one sample, sequenced in a study of T cell responses to AZD1222 COVID-19 vaccine. Sequenced by immunoSEQ multiplex PCR; TCRdb stores in-frame clones only, minus some. The profile shows around 80,000 clones, approximately 85% of them singletons. This specimen was peripheral blood, taken 28 days after the second AZD1222 dose. The origin of the receptors is an adult who received the AZD1222 COVID-19 vaccine.

This sequence joins TRBV7-9 and TRBJ2-1; 8 bases fit TRBD2. Germline lookup yields CDR1 SEHNR and CDR2 FQNEAQ (reference sequence). V dropped 5 bases and J dropped 6; count of bases not matched to a gene: 3. CDR3 size: 13 residues. The DNA for the CDR3 is TGTGCCAGCAGCCTCGGGACTAGCAATGAGCAGTTCTTC. It encodes CASSLGTSNEQFF.

This chain joins TRBV18 and TRBJ2-3, with D possibly TRBD2 on 7 matching bases. Trimming removed 1 base at V and 4 bases at J, with 12 bases between. CDR1 is KGHSH and CDR2 is LQKENI in the germline V gene. The CDR3 loop spans 15 amino acids. As DNA, the CDR3 is TGTGCCAGCTCACCACAGGGGGGGAGCCCAGATACGCAGTATTTT. Its translation: CASSPQGGSPDTQYF.

The rearrangement joins TRBV6-2 or TRBV6-3 to TRBJ2-5, with a tentative D call TRBD1 (6 bases). This CDR3 has 13 residues. In germline, CDR1 is MNHEY, CDR2 SVGEGT. Trimming removed 3 bases at V and 6 bases at J, with 11 bases between. CDR3 bases: TGTGCCAGCAGTTATGGACAGAGGCAGACCCAGTACTTC. This encodes CASSYGQRQTQYF.

The chain links TRBV3-1 (or the pseudogene TRBV3-2) to TRBJ2-3; TRBD2 aligns across 15 bases. The V and J ends lost 4 bases and 4 bases, in that order; junction bases with no gene match: 9. There are 18 residues in the CDR3. Germline loops: CDR1 LGHDT, CDR2 YNNKEL (reference sequence). The CDR3 coding sequence is TGTGCCAGCAGCCCCGGGACTAGCGGGGGGCTGAGCCCAGATACGCAGTATTTT. Encoded protein: CASSPGTSGGLSPDTQYF.

The chain is built from TRBV7-3 and TRBJ2-7; 7 positions match TRBD1. J lost 3 bases, V lost 5 bases, and 4 bases had no gene match. Germline V gene lookup returns CDR1 SGHTA and CDR2 FQGTGA. The CDR3 extends over 13 amino acids. The CDR3 protein is CASSIRDSYEQYF. The CDR3 DNA reads TGTGCCAGCAGCATCAGGGACAGCTACGAGCAGTACTTC.

The chain links TRBV7-2 to TRBJ2-7, with D perhaps TRBD2 (6 bases). The V gene lost 5 bases and the J gene lost 2 bases, with 16 bases spanning the gap. The CDR3 is made up of 15 amino acids. Germline CDR1 and CDR2: SGHTA and FQGNSA. CDR3 residues: CASSPRERAPYEQYF. The CDR3 nucleotides are TGTGCCAGCAGCCCCCGGGAGCGGGCGCCCTACGAGCAGTACTTC.

CDR3 nucleotides: TGTGCCAGCATGGGGCAGACCTACGAGCAGTACTTC. As protein: CASMGQTYEQYF. The chain combines TRBV2 with TRBJ2-7, with a weak D call TRBD1 (5 bases). The V end was cut by 7 bases, the J end by 2 bases, with 9 bases between. Germline V lookup: CDR1 SNHLY, CDR2 FYNNEI. This CDR3 spans 12 amino acids.

This chain uses TRBV3-1 (or the pseudogene TRBV3-2) with TRBJ1-2; D might be TRBD1 (6 bases). The length of the CDR3 is 14 residues. V lost 4 bases, J lost 8 bases, and 17 bases lay in between. Germline CDR1 and CDR2: LGHDT and YNNKEL (reference sequence). CDR3 amino acids: CASSPQGAGVGYTF. The CDR3 region has the DNA TGTGCCAGCAGCCCCCAAGGAGCAGGGGTAGGCTACACCTTC.

This sequence joins TRBV5-4 and TRBJ2-5; maybe TRBD2 (7 bases). The CDR3 consists of 15 residues. Trimming removed 0 bases at V and 5 bases at J, with 14 bases between. The germline CDR1 and CDR2 sequences are SGHNT and YYREEE (reference sequence). The CDR3 loop is CASSLEPAGAETQYF. CDR3 sequence (DNA): TGTGCCAGCAGCTTGGAACCGGCGGGGGCTGAGACCCAGTACTTC.

This rearrangement joins TRBV6-6 to TRBJ2-5; possible D gene TRBD2, 5 bases. CDR1 is MNHNY, CDR2 SVGAGI, per germline (reference sequence). There are 12 residues in the CDR3. V was clipped by 7 bases and J by 0 bases, with 6 bases between them. The CDR3 DNA follows: TGTGCCAGCAAGGACTACCAAGAGACCCAGTACTTC. This codes for CASKDYQETQYF.

This sequence joins TRBV6-6 and TRBJ1-4; TRBD1 is a possible D gene (5 bases). V was pared by 5 bases and J by 4 bases, with 20 bases between. The CDR3 consists of 17 residues. Germline CDR1 reads MNHNY; CDR2 reads SVGAGI (reference sequence). In DNA form, the CDR3 reads TGTGCCAGCAGTCGGCGGCAGTCAGGGTCTAGTAATGAAAAACTGTTTTTT. Its protein product is CASSRRQSGSSNEKLFF.

J is TRBJ2-5 and V is TRBV10-2; D may match TRBD1 or TRBD2 (6 bases each). V was pared by 3 bases and J by 5 bases, with 10 bases between. Germline V lookup: CDR1 WSHSY, CDR2 SAAADI. This CDR3 is 13 amino acids long. CDR3 amino acids: CASSDNGGETQYF. The DNA for the CDR3 is TGCGCCAGCAGTGATAACGGGGGCGAGACCCAGTACTTC.

This clone occurred once. CDR3 loop: CASTGQLNTEAFF. The CDR3 DNA follows: TGTGCCAGCACCGGACAGCTGAACACTGAAGCTTTCTTT. The J gene is TRBJ1-1, the V gene TRBV28; tentative D call: TRBD1 (6 bases). Between the trimmed V and J ends, which lost 7 bases and 0 bases, there was a span of 9 bases. In germline, CDR1 is MDHEN, CDR2 SYDVKM. This CDR3 spans 13 amino acids.

This clone was seen once. This chain uses TRBV29-1 with TRBJ2-7; 9 bases align to TRBD1. The CDR3 is made up of 14 amino acids. From germline, CDR1 is SQVTM and CDR2 ANQGSEA. Trimming cost V 6 bases and J 4 bases; bases outside gene matches: 10. CDR3 in DNA: TGCAGCGTCGGACCACCGGGACAGGGTTACGAGCAGTACTTC. This encodes CSVGPPGQGYEQYF.

This chain uses TRBV11-2 with TRBJ2-3, with no clear D. The CDR3 sequence is 13 residues long. V was shortened by 5 bases and J by 7 bases, with 13 bases between the two germline ends. The germline V gene encodes CDR1 SGHAT and CDR2 FQNNGV. CDR3 protein: CASSPSVSNTQYF. The CDR3 DNA is TGTGCCAGCAGCCCGTCCGTATCAAATACGCAGTATTTT.

The gene calls are TRBV5-1 and TRBJ1-4; D not certain. Germline V gene data show CDR1 as SGHRS and CDR2 as YFSETQ. Trimming removed 7 bases from V and 3 bases from J, with 10 bases in between. The CDR3 runs 13 residues. The CDR3 reads CASASGSNEKLFF. CDR3 nucleotide sequence: TGCGCCAGCGCCTCGGGGTCTAATGAAAAACTGTTTTTT. Full variable domain (rest looked up from reference TRBV5-1 and TRBJ1-4): KAGVTQTPRYLIKTRGQQVTLSCSPISGHRSVSWYQQTPGQGLQFLFEYFSETQRNKGNFPGRFSGRQFSNSRSEMNVSTLELGDSALYLCASASGSNEKLFFGSGTQLSVL.

J is TRBJ2-7 and V is TRBV6-4; 8 bases fit TRBD2. This CDR3 contains 15 residues. The V gene end was trimmed by 4 bases and the J gene end by 0 bases; junction bases not matched to a gene: 5. Germline CDR1 and CDR2: MRHNA and SNTAGT. The chain's CDR3 is CASSVEAGASYEQYF. For the CDR3, the DNA is TGTGCCAGCAGTGTTGAAGCGGGGGCCTCCTACGAGCAGTACTTC.

This clone was observed once. V usage is TRBV24-1 and J usage is TRBJ2-1; 12 bases agree with TRBD2. The germline CDR1 and CDR2 sequences are KGHDR and SFDVKD. The V gene end was trimmed by 0 bases and the J gene end by 0 bases; junction bases not matched to a gene: 8. This CDR3 is built from 20 residues. The CDR3, as DNA: TGTGCCACCAGTGATTTGCCGGGACTAGCGGGTTCCGACTCCTACAATGAGCAGTTCTTC. It is translated as CATSDLPGLAGSDSYNEQFF.

The rearrangement links TRBV29-1 to TRBJ1-4, with D perhaps TRBD1 (5 bases). The CDR3 extends over 14 amino acids. The germline CDR1 and CDR2 sequences are SQVTM and ANQGSEA. V gave up 5 bases and J gave up 5 bases, with 15 bases separating them. CDR3 in amino acids: CSVLPGEDNEKLFF. The CDR3, as DNA: TGCAGCGTTCTGCCGGGGGAAGACAATGAAAAACTGTTTTTT.

The chain uses TRBV6-5 and TRBJ1-2; 7 nucleotides agree with TRBD1. This CDR3 is built from 13 residues. V dropped 7 bases and J dropped 3; count of bases not matched to a gene: 5. CDR1 is MNHEY and CDR2 is SVGAGI in the germline V gene. The CDR3 reads CASTPDRDYGYTF. For the CDR3, the DNA is TGTGCCAGCACCCCAGACAGGGACTATGGCTACACCTTC.

This clone was picked up a small number of times. The chain couples TRBV28 to TRBJ2-3, with 10 positions matching TRBD1. Losses at the gene ends were 5 bases for V and 5 bases for J; bases not matched to a gene: 10. Germline V gene data show CDR1 as MDHEN and CDR2 as SYDVKM. The CDR3 totals 16 residues. The CDR3 protein is CASSRGQGTSVDTQYF. The CDR3 coding sequence is TGTGCCAGCAGTCGGGGACAGGGGACATCAGTAGATACGCAGTATTTT.